This is a list of T cell receptor beta chains from one sample in a study of OX40 agonist ivuxolimab in advanced cancers. Assay used: immunoSEQ multiplex PCR; TCRdb lists only in-frame clones, some missing. This table has roughly 41,000 clones, approximately 89% appearing once. This specimen consisted of CD4+ or CD8+ T cells sorted from blood, obtained in a trial of the OX40 agonist ivuxolimab. The receptors derive from an adult with an advanced solid tumor such as melanoma, head and neck, liver or kidney cancer. Both conserved end residues are part of each CDR3. D genes are given only for firm matches. A row's size may be missing; if present it is once, few, many or a size class.

cdr3_nt: TGTGCCAGCACCCTGGGTGGGGGCTATGGCTACACCTTC; cdr3_aa: CASTLGGGYGYTF; j_call: TRBJ1-2; d_call: -; v_call: TRBV2; clone_size: few
cdr3_nt: TGCAGCGTTGAAAGGGGACAGAACTATGGCTACACCTTC; cdr3_aa: CSVERGQNYGYTF; j_call: TRBJ1-2; d_call: TRBD1; v_call: TRBV29-1; clone_size: -
cdr3_nt: TGTGCCAGCAGTGGACTTACTACCTTCTACGAGCAGTACTTC; cdr3_aa: CASSGLTTFYEQYF; j_call: TRBJ2-7; d_call: -; v_call: TRBV6-1; clone_size: -
cdr3_nt: TGTGCCAGCATCGAAAGGGGGCCGGGGAATGAGCAGTTCTTC; cdr3_aa: CASIERGPGNEQFF; j_call: TRBJ2-1; d_call: TRBD1; v_call: TRBV28; clone_size: -
cdr3_nt: TGTGCCAGCAGTCCCGGGACAGTGATTTTCACTGAAGCTTTCTTT; cdr3_aa: CASSPGTVIFTEAFF; j_call: TRBJ1-1; d_call: TRBD1; v_call: TRBV27; clone_size: -
cdr3_nt: TGCGCCAGCAGCCCACAGGGGGGCAATCAGCCCCAGCATTTT; cdr3_aa: CASSPQGGNQPQHF; j_call: TRBJ1-5; d_call: TRBD1; v_call: TRBV4-1; clone_size: once
cdr3_nt: TGTGCCAGCAGCTTATCGGACGCTATGAACTACGAGCAGTACTTC; cdr3_aa: CASSLSDAMNYEQYF; j_call: TRBJ2-7; d_call: -; v_call: TRBV7-6; clone_size: -
cdr3_nt: TGTGCCAGCACAGCGGGAGCGTTCTCCTACAATGAGCAGTTCTTC; cdr3_aa: CASTAGAFSYNEQFF; j_call: TRBJ2-1; d_call: TRBD2; v_call: TRBV9; clone_size: once
cdr3_nt: TGTGCCAGCAGCTTAATAGCCAAGCAAAAGGGAACAGGGGGGTGGCGGTTCTATGGCTACACCTTC; cdr3_aa: CASSLIAKQKGTGGWRFYGYTF; j_call: TRBJ1-2; d_call: TRBD1; v_call: TRBV7-3; clone_size: -
cdr3_nt: TGTGCCAGCAGTCTCACCTCAGGAGCCCCTGAAGCTTTCTTT; cdr3_aa: CASSLTSGAPEAFF; j_call: TRBJ1-1; d_call: -; v_call: TRBV7-9; clone_size: -
cdr3_nt: TGTGCCAGCAGCTTGGGACAGCTCAATGAGCAGTTCTTC; cdr3_aa: CASSLGQLNEQFF; j_call: TRBJ2-1; d_call: TRBD1; v_call: TRBV11-2; clone_size: -
cdr3_nt: TGCAGCGTTGACGGGGGGCTGGGCACTGAAGCTTTCTTT; cdr3_aa: CSVDGGLGTEAFF; j_call: TRBJ1-1; d_call: -; v_call: TRBV29-1; clone_size: -
cdr3_nt: TGTGCCAGCAGCCCCAGACAGGGTGGTTCGTACAATGAGCAGTTCTTC; cdr3_aa: CASSPRQGGSYNEQFF; j_call: TRBJ2-1; d_call: TRBD1; v_call: TRBV11-3; clone_size: -
cdr3_nt: TGCGCCAGCAGCAGAGAAGGGTTGAATGAGCAGTTCTTC; cdr3_aa: CASSREGLNEQFF; j_call: TRBJ2-1; d_call: -; v_call: TRBV5-1; clone_size: -
cdr3_nt: TGTGCCAGCACCGCCGCAATACGGGCCGATCGGTCCTTC; cdr3_aa: CASTAAIRADRSF; j_call: TRBJ1-2; d_call: -; v_call: TRBV6-6; clone_size: -
cdr3_nt: TGTGCCAGCAGCTTAGGGACTAGCGGATCTGATGAGCAGTTCTTC; cdr3_aa: CASSLGTSGSDEQFF; j_call: TRBJ2-1; d_call: TRBD2; v_call: TRBV7-3; clone_size: -
cdr3_nt: TGTGCCAGCAGAGGTCCCGGGGACTACGAGCAGTACTTC; cdr3_aa: CASRGPGDYEQYF; j_call: TRBJ2-7; d_call: -; v_call: TRBV4-2; clone_size: -
cdr3_nt: TGTGCCAGCAGCGCGAATCTCGGACAGGGTCGGGGCTACACCTTC; cdr3_aa: CASSANLGQGRGYTF; j_call: TRBJ1-2; d_call: TRBD1; v_call: TRBV7-3; clone_size: -
cdr3_nt: TGTGCCTGGGAATCTAGCGGGGGATACAATGAGCAGTTCTTC; cdr3_aa: CAWESSGGYNEQFF; j_call: TRBJ2-1; d_call: TRBD2; v_call: TRBV30; clone_size: -
cdr3_nt: TGTGCCAGCACGACTAGCGGGGCTAGCTCCTACAATGAGCAGTTCTTC; cdr3_aa: CASTTSGASSYNEQFF; j_call: TRBJ2-1; d_call: TRBD2; v_call: TRBV27; clone_size: -
cdr3_nt: TGTGCCAGTAGTATTAGCCCCGGGGAGCTGTTTTTT; cdr3_aa: CASSISPGELFF; j_call: TRBJ2-2; d_call: -; v_call: TRBV19; clone_size: -
cdr3_nt: TGTGCCAGCACCCCCCTAGCGGGGGGACCACTAGAAAGCACAGATACGCAGTATTTT; cdr3_aa: CASTPLAGGPLESTDTQYF; j_call: TRBJ2-3; d_call: TRBD2; v_call: TRBV5-4; clone_size: -
cdr3_nt: TGCGCCAGCAGCTTGAGATTGGGGCTTTCCTACGAGCAGTACTTC; cdr3_aa: CASSLRLGLSYEQYF; j_call: TRBJ2-7; d_call: -; v_call: TRBV5-1; clone_size: -
cdr3_nt: TGTGCCAGCCGCGCTAGCGGGGGGGGCCTATACGAGCAGTACTTC; cdr3_aa: CASRASGGGLYEQYF; j_call: TRBJ2-7; d_call: TRBD2; v_call: TRBV19; clone_size: -
cdr3_nt: TGTGCCAGCATTCGAGTCGGTATGAACACTGAAGCTTTCTTT; cdr3_aa: CASIRVGMNTEAFF; j_call: TRBJ1-1; d_call: -; v_call: TRBV2; clone_size: few
cdr3_nt: TGCGCCAGCAGCCAAGAAGCGGGAGGGCTTGTAGTGAGATACACCTTC; cdr3_aa: CASSQEAGGLVVRYTF; j_call: TRBJ1-2; d_call: -; v_call: TRBV4-3; clone_size: -
cdr3_nt: TGTGCCAGCAGCGTAGGACACTTGGAAGGGGCCAACGTCCTGACTTTC; cdr3_aa: CASSVGHLEGANVLTF; j_call: TRBJ2-6; d_call: -; v_call: TRBV9; clone_size: -
cdr3_nt: TGTGCCAGCAGCGTAGACGGCCCCCACAATGAGCAGTTCTTC; cdr3_aa: CASSVDGPHNEQFF; j_call: TRBJ2-1; d_call: -; v_call: TRBV9; clone_size: once
cdr3_nt: TGTGCCAGCAGCCCCGAGCCCGGTGCGGGTGAAAAACTGTTTTTT; cdr3_aa: CASSPEPGAGEKLFF; j_call: TRBJ1-4; d_call: -; v_call: TRBV9; clone_size: -
cdr3_nt: TGTGCCAGCAGCTCCTTGGACAGGAAAAACATTCAGTACTTC; cdr3_aa: CASSSLDRKNIQYF; j_call: TRBJ2-4; d_call: TRBD1; v_call: TRBV7-8; clone_size: -
cdr3_nt: TGTGCCAGCAGTTTATCACGGCTCGAGCAGTACTTC; cdr3_aa: CASSLSRLEQYF; j_call: TRBJ2-7; d_call: -; v_call: TRBV28; clone_size: -
cdr3_nt: TGTGCCAGCAGCCCCACGGAGGTTGGTACGCAGTATTTT; cdr3_aa: CASSPTEVGTQYF; j_call: TRBJ2-3; d_call: -; v_call: TRBV7-3; clone_size: -
cdr3_nt: TGTGCCAGCAGTCCGGACTACGAGCAGTACTTC; cdr3_aa: CASSPDYEQYF; j_call: TRBJ2-7; d_call: -; v_call: TRBV7-9; clone_size: -
cdr3_nt: TGCGCCAGCAGCCAAGCGGTAGGCTATCGCTCCTACAATGAGCAGTTCTTC; cdr3_aa: CASSQAVGYRSYNEQFF; j_call: TRBJ2-1; d_call: -; v_call: TRBV4-3; clone_size: -
cdr3_nt: TGTGCCACGGGGGATGGGGGTTCAGATGAAAAACTGTTTTTT; cdr3_aa: CATGDGGSDEKLFF; j_call: TRBJ1-4; d_call: -; v_call: TRBV15; clone_size: -
cdr3_nt: TGTGCCAGCAGCCAAGCTCGACTCCCGGGGGGGGCCGACAATGAGCAGTTCTTC; cdr3_aa: CASSQARLPGGADNEQFF; j_call: TRBJ2-1; d_call: TRBD2; v_call: TRBV4-2; clone_size: -
cdr3_nt: TGTGCCAGCAGTACTCAAACAGGGCCCCATTCACCCCTCCACTTT; cdr3_aa: CASSTQTGPHSPLHF; j_call: TRBJ1-6; d_call: -; v_call: TRBV7-2; clone_size: few
cdr3_nt: TGTGCCAGTCATCTCATAGGTGAGCAGTTCTTC; cdr3_aa: CASHLIGEQFF; j_call: TRBJ2-1; d_call: -; v_call: TRBV6-6; clone_size: -
cdr3_nt: TGTGCCAGCAGCCTGGGACAGACAGTTTACGAGCAGTACTTC; cdr3_aa: CASSLGQTVYEQYF; j_call: TRBJ2-7; d_call: TRBD1; v_call: TRBV7-2; clone_size: -
cdr3_nt: TGTGCCAGCAGCTTCTTTAGCGGGGGTGGTACCGGGGAGCTGTTTTTT; cdr3_aa: CASSFFSGGGTGELFF; j_call: TRBJ2-2; d_call: TRBD2; v_call: TRBV11-2; clone_size: -
cdr3_nt: TGTGCCAGTAGTATCGTGTCGGGGGAATATAGCAATCAGCCCCAGCATTTT; cdr3_aa: CASSIVSGEYSNQPQHF; j_call: TRBJ1-5; d_call: -; v_call: TRBV19; clone_size: -
cdr3_nt: TGTGCCAGCCGGGTAGGGGGGCCCGGGGAGCTGTTTTTT; cdr3_aa: CASRVGGPGELFF; j_call: TRBJ2-2; d_call: -; v_call: TRBV6-6; clone_size: -
cdr3_nt: TGTGCCAGCAGCTTAGGGGGGCGAGAGCTCTATGGCTACACCTTC; cdr3_aa: CASSLGGRELYGYTF; j_call: TRBJ1-2; d_call: -; v_call: TRBV7-2; clone_size: -
cdr3_nt: TGTGCCAGCAGTTACTCGACAGCAAACACTGAAGCTTTCTTT; cdr3_aa: CASSYSTANTEAFF; j_call: TRBJ1-1; d_call: -; v_call: TRBV6-5; clone_size: -
cdr3_nt: TGTGCCAGCAGCTCCGGGACTAGATTGGATGAGCAGTTCTTC; cdr3_aa: CASSSGTRLDEQFF; j_call: TRBJ2-1; d_call: TRBD2; v_call: TRBV7-8; clone_size: once
cdr3_nt: TGCGCCAGCAGCCATGCCGGACAGGGGGCAACCCAAGAGACCCAGTACTTC; cdr3_aa: CASSHAGQGATQETQYF; j_call: TRBJ2-5; d_call: TRBD1; v_call: TRBV4-1; clone_size: -
cdr3_nt: TGTGCCAGCAGTTACTCGGCAGCTAACTATGGCTACACCTTC; cdr3_aa: CASSYSAANYGYTF; j_call: TRBJ1-2; d_call: -; v_call: TRBV6-6; clone_size: -
cdr3_nt: TGTGCCAGCAGCTTACTATCTCGAGAGCAGTTCTTC; cdr3_aa: CASSLLSREQFF; j_call: TRBJ2-1; d_call: -; v_call: TRBV7-6; clone_size: -
cdr3_nt: TGTGCCAGCAGTTTATCCACGGGACCGACCTACGAGCAGTACTTC; cdr3_aa: CASSLSTGPTYEQYF; j_call: TRBJ2-7; d_call: -; v_call: TRBV27; clone_size: -
cdr3_nt: TGCAGCGTTGAAGATTTCGGGACAGGAAAGGCTGAAGCTTTCTTT; cdr3_aa: CSVEDFGTGKAEAFF; j_call: TRBJ1-1; d_call: TRBD1; v_call: TRBV29-1; clone_size: -
cdr3_nt: TGCAGCGTTGGTGTGGGCGGGGTAAAAGGTTTTGCAGAGACCCAGTACTTC; cdr3_aa: CSVGVGGVKGFAETQYF; j_call: TRBJ2-5; d_call: -; v_call: TRBV29-1; clone_size: -
cdr3_nt: TGTGCCAGCAGCTTTAGGCAGAACACTGAAGCTTTCTTT; cdr3_aa: CASSFRQNTEAFF; j_call: TRBJ1-1; d_call: -; v_call: TRBV5-4; clone_size: -
cdr3_nt: TGTGCCAGCAGCTTAGCGTGGGGGTTGGACACCGGGGAGCTGTTTTTT; cdr3_aa: CASSLAWGLDTGELFF; j_call: TRBJ2-2; d_call: -; v_call: TRBV11-2; clone_size: -
cdr3_nt: TGTGCCAGCAGAGGTCCCGGGGACTACGAGCAGTACTTC; cdr3_aa: CASRGPGDYEQYF; j_call: TRBJ2-7; d_call: -; v_call: TRBV5-4; clone_size: -
cdr3_nt: TGTGCCATCATGGCCGACACCGGGGAGCTGTTTTTT; cdr3_aa: CAIMADTGELFF; j_call: TRBJ2-2; d_call: -; v_call: TRBV10-3; clone_size: -
cdr3_nt: TGTGCCAGCAGCGTAGAGGGACACAACACTGAAGCTTTCTTT; cdr3_aa: CASSVEGHNTEAFF; j_call: TRBJ1-1; d_call: -; v_call: TRBV9; clone_size: -